A selection of T cell receptor beta chains follows, all from one sample in a study of shared clonotypes between healthy human individuals. Sequencing used immunoSEQ multiplex PCR; TCRdb keeps in-frame clones, though not all of them. Of 950,000 to 1,100,000 clones detected, approximately 78% appear once; the ten largest clones hold roughly 0.57%. The material sequenced was memory CD4+ T cells from PBMCs. The receptors shown here come from a man between 18 and 29 years old in good health. Some clones in this sample may be carry-over from other donors' samples. The CDR3 runs from the conserved cysteine through the conserved F or W. Each record gives: V gene, J gene, CDR3 protein.

V: TRBV30
J: TRBJ2-1
CDR3: CAWSEGADGEQFF

V: TRBV5-6
J: TRBJ2-5
CDR3: CASSLVAVQETQYF

V: TRBV2
J: TRBJ1-5
CDR3: CASSYMGRMHQPQHF

V: TRBV28
J: TRBJ1-3
CDR3: CASSLTRTGVYVNTIYF

V: TRBV10-3
J: TRBJ1-2
CDR3: CAISEPTEARYGYTF

V: TRBV28
J: TRBJ2-2
CDR3: CAIARDTTTGELFF

V: TRBV2
J: TRBJ1-4
CDR3: CASREDRTGNEKLFF

V: TRBV15
J: TRBJ1-2
CDR3: CATSRELRGIYGYTF

V: TRBV2
J: TRBJ2-5
CDR3: CASREYQETQYF

V: TRBV19
J: TRBJ1-1
CDR3: CASSMQGVLGTEAFF